The T cell receptor beta chain described here comes from a study of control samples from healthy donors and cancer patients. Germline V gene sequence: CDR1 LGHNA, CDR2 YNFKEQ. This CDR3 spans 17 amino acids. Trimming shortened V by 0 bases and J by 4 bases, and 15 bases separated the two germline ends. Assay used: immunoSEQ multiplex PCR; TCRdb lists only in-frame clones, some missing. This sample yields a few hundred thousand clones, of which around 90% are seen a single time; more than 6% belongs to the top ten. Sequencing was carried out using PBMCs. This receptor was obtained from a man between 40 and 49 years old with head and neck cancer. The chain is built from TRBV4-2 and TRBJ2-2; possibly TRBD1 for D (5 bases). CDR3: CASSQDLKGVSTGELFF. The CDR3 DNA is TGTGCCAGCAGCCAAGATCTAAAAGGGGTTAGCACCGGGGAGCTGTTTTTT.